Following are 21 T cell receptor beta chains from one sample sequenced in a study of blood T cell repertoires in COVID-19 (dated by TCRdb to about 2020). Library prep was done by the immunoSEQ multiplex PCR assay. In its TCRdb copy, this immuneACCESS table keeps in-frame sequences only and misses some clones. Where compared with another copy, unresolved V genes explain less than half of these, and the others have no known cause. The sample data list roughly 100,000 clones, and around 87% of these were observed just once. Together, the top ten hold 15% of the sample. Specimen: peripheral blood. These receptors originate from a man between 45 and 60 years old with acute or convalescent COVID-19.

The chain uses TRBV28 and TRBJ2-1; no reliable D call. With 5 bases removed from V and 9 bases from J, the gap between germline ends came to 8 bases. The CDR3 is 11 amino acids. CDR1 is MDHEN, CDR2 SYDVKM, per germline. The chain's CDR3 is CASSPSGEQFF. In nucleotides, the CDR3 is TGTGCCAGCAGTCCGAGTGGTGAGCAGTTCTTC.

This sequence joins TRBV9 and TRBJ2-1, with a possible D match to TRBD1 (5 bases). Germline-derived CDR1 and CDR2 are SGDLS and YYNGEE. Trimming stripped 2 bases from V and 8 bases from J, with 8 bases between. The CDR3 sequence is 12 residues long. The CDR3 protein is CASSVQGYEQFF. In DNA, the CDR3 is TGTGCCAGCAGCGTCCAGGGTTATGAGCAGTTCTTC. Looking up the rest from reference TRBV9 and TRBJ2-1 gives the full variable domain: DSGVTQTPKHLITATGQRVTLRCSPRSGDLSVYWYQQSLDQGLQFLIQYYNGEERAKGNILERFSAQQFPDLHSELNLSSLELGDSALYFCASSVQGYEQFFGPGTRLTVL.

The chain joins TRBV6-5 to TRBJ1-1; no definite D call. V shed 0 bases and J shed 8 bases, with 10 bases lying between them. CDR3 length: 13 residues. From germline, CDR1 is MNHEY and CDR2 SVGAGI. In DNA form, the CDR3 reads TGTGCCAGCAGTTACTCGGGCAGACCCGAAGCTTTCTTT. Its protein is CASSYSGRPEAFF.

The V gene is TRBV6-4, the J gene TRBJ2-1; 9 nucleotides agree with TRBD1. CDR1 MRHNA and CDR2 SNTAGT come from the germline V gene. There are 16 residues in the CDR3. V lost 0 bases to trimming and J lost 4 bases; unmatched junction nucleotides: 4. The CDR3 region has the DNA TGTGCCAGCAGTGACTCCGCAGGACAGGGGTACAATGAGCAGTTCTTC. It translates to CASSDSAGQGYNEQFF.

The gene calls are TRBV19 and TRBJ2-2, with D perhaps matching TRBD1 (6 bases). The CDR3 contains 13 residues. V gave up 3 bases and J gave up 7 bases, with 9 bases separating them. Germline V gives CDR1 LNHDA, CDR2 SQIVND (reference sequence). CDR3 sequence: CASSITGIGELFF. The CDR3 DNA is TGTGCCAGTAGTATCACAGGGATCGGGGAGCTGTTTTTT.

This rearrangement joins TRBV3-1 (or the pseudogene TRBV3-2) to TRBJ2-1; 12 bases match TRBD2. With V trimmed by 1 base and J by 7 bases, 5 bases remained unmatched. CDR1 and CDR2 (germline): LGHDT, YNNKEL (reference sequence). The CDR3 is 16 amino acids. CDR3 in DNA: TGTGCCAGCAGCCAAGGACTAGCGGGAGTGGAGAATGAGCAGTTCTTC. It specifies CASSQGLAGVENEQFF.

The gene calls are TRBV24-1 and TRBJ2-1; TRBD2 matches at 11 bases. Germline V lookup: CDR1 KGHDR, CDR2 SFDVKD. Trimming at V came to 1 base and at J to 5 bases, leaving 0 bases not matched to a gene. This CDR3 has 15 amino acids. DNA for the CDR3: TGTGCCACCAGTGATTTACTAGCGGGAGACAATGAGCAGTTCTTC. Residues: CATSDLLAGDNEQFF.

V is TRBV24-1 and J is TRBJ1-4; 7 nucleotides match TRBD1. Trimming at V came to 3 bases and at J to 6 bases, leaving 6 bases not matched to a gene. Germline V gene sequence: CDR1 KGHDR, CDR2 SFDVKD. The CDR3 contains 15 residues. CDR3 residues: CATSDPQGPDEKLFF. The CDR3 DNA is TGTGCCACCAGTGATCCACAGGGGCCCGATGAAAAACTGTTTTTT.

V gene TRBV3-1 (or the pseudogene TRBV3-2) combines with J gene TRBJ2-3, with 8 bases that match TRBD2. Germline CDR1 is LGHDT and CDR2 is YNNKEL (reference sequence). The CDR3 runs to 18 residues. V lost 0 bases and J lost 0; bases outside the gene matches: 8. CDR3 sequence reads: CASSQEVLAGLSTDTQYF. The CDR3 DNA reads TGTGCCAGCAGCCAAGAGGTCCTAGCGGGTCTTAGCACAGATACGCAGTATTTT.

This chain links TRBV6-6 with TRBJ2-7; 11 bases map to TRBD1. CDR3 length: 14 residues. CDR1 MNHNY and CDR2 SVGAGI come from the germline V gene (reference sequence). V was pared by 5 bases and J by 5 bases, with 5 bases of the junction left unmatched. The CDR3 is CASSRTGGGHEQYF. CDR3 nucleotide sequence: TGTGCCAGCAGTCGGACAGGGGGCGGCCACGAGCAGTACTTC.

The genes are TRBV5-4 and TRBJ1-2, with TRBD1 as a possible D gene (6 bases). The CDR3 has 15 residues. The germline V and J ends were trimmed by 0 bases and 1 base, with 10 bases remaining between them. Germline loops: CDR1 SGHNT, CDR2 YYREEE (reference sequence). Written as DNA, the CDR3 is TGTGCCAGCAGCTTGGGGGGGCCCAATAACTATGGCTACACCTTC. As protein: CASSLGGPNNYGYTF.

Only one count was recorded for this clone. This chain connects TRBV28 to TRBJ2-5; D is perhaps TRBD1 (7 bases). This CDR3 contains 14 residues. Germline V gene lookup returns CDR1 MDHEN and CDR2 SYDVKM. Between the trimmed V and J ends, which lost 5 bases and 5 bases, there was a span of 15 bases. CDR3 in amino acids: CASSKGQTRETQYF. The CDR3 nucleotides read TGTGCCAGCAGTAAGGGACAGACTAGGGAGACCCAGTACTTC.

V usage is TRBV19 and J usage is TRBJ1-2; D possibly corresponds to TRBD1 (5 bases). The CDR3 has 14 residues. Germline V gene sequence: CDR1 LNHDA, CDR2 SQIVND (reference sequence). CDR3 DNA: TGTGCTAAACAACGACCCGGGGGAAACTATGGCTACACCTTC. Its protein product is CAKQRPGGNYGYTF.

The V gene is TRBV4-2, the J gene TRBJ1-5, with D possibly matching TRBD1 (6 bases). The germline V gene has CDR1 LGHNA and CDR2 YNFKEQ. The CDR3 spans 15 residues. V was cut by 0 bases and J by 7 bases, with 13 bases left in between. As DNA, the CDR3 is TGTGCCAGCAGCCAAGAACAAACGACAGGCCAGCCCCAGCATTTT. This sequence encodes CASSQEQTTGQPQHF.

V is TRBV7-9 and J is TRBJ2-3; 7 bases match TRBD2. CDR1 is SEHNR, CDR2 FQNEAQ, per germline (reference sequence). This CDR3 is built from 15 residues. V dropped 2 bases and J dropped 4; count of bases not matched to a gene: 6. Here the CDR3 reads CASSLSSGRSDTQYF. CDR3 sequence (DNA): TGTGCCAGCAGCTTATCTAGCGGACGCTCAGATACGCAGTATTTT.

The chain is built from TRBV5-6 and TRBJ2-3; 8 bases map to TRBD1. The CDR3 contains 14 residues. J was trimmed by 5 bases and V by 4 bases; bases with no gene match: 6. Germline CDR1 and CDR2: SGHDT and YYEEEE. The chain's CDR3 is CASSLPGQVDTQYF. The CDR3 bases are TGTGCCAGCAGCCTACCGGGACAGGTAGATACGCAGTATTTT. The full variable domain, completed using reference TRBV5-6 and TRBJ2-3, is DAGVTQSPTHLIKTRGQQVTLRCSPKSGHDTVSWYQQALGQGPQFIFQYYEEEERQRGNFPDRFSGHQFPNYSSELNVNALLLGDSALYLCASSLPGQVDTQYFGPGTRLTVL.

This clone was counted only a few times. The chain employs TRBV5-1 and TRBJ2-1, with D perhaps TRBD2 (6 bases). The CDR3 runs 14 residues. CDR1 is SGHRS and CDR2 is YFSETQ in the germline V gene. V was pared by 5 bases and J by 7 bases, with 16 bases between. CDR3 nucleotides: TGCGCCAGCAGTCTGCTAGGAGGGCCTAATGAGCAGTTCTTC. This translates into CASSLLGGPNEQFF.

The chain recombines TRBV18 with TRBJ2-7, with 8 bases that match TRBD1. This CDR3 spans 14 amino acids. V trimming: 0 bases; J trimming: 4 bases; junction bases outside the gene matches: 2. Germline V gene lookup returns CDR1 KGHSH and CDR2 LQKENI. The CDR3, as DNA: TGTGCCAGCTCACCACCCCGGGACAGGTACGAGCAGTACTTC. It codes for CASSPPRDRYEQYF.

The V call is TRBV6-5, the J call TRBJ2-1, with D possibly matching TRBD2 (6 bases). The CDR3 consists of 12 residues. The germline V gene encodes CDR1 MNHEY and CDR2 SVGAGI. Trimming pared 8 bases from V and 7 bases from J, leaving 12 bases between. The CDR3 protein is CASGVGGNEQFF. CDR3 bases: TGTGCCAGCGGGGTCGGGGGAAATGAGCAGTTCTTC.

The rearrangement links TRBV9 to TRBJ2-7, with 12 positions matching TRBD2. Germline V gene sequence: CDR1 SGDLS, CDR2 YYNGEE. V gave up 3 bases and J gave up 2 bases; unmatched junction bases: 9. This CDR3 region has 17 residues. The CDR3 region has the DNA TGTGCCAGCAGCGACGAATCTAGCGGGAGGGCCGCCTACGAGCAGTACTTC. This gives the protein CASSDESSGRAAYEQYF.

The CDR3 protein is CAWSASHEQFF. The CDR3 DNA follows: TGTGCCTGGAGTGCTAGTCATGAGCAGTTCTTC. V gene TRBV30 combines with J gene TRBJ2-1; D is ambiguous. Trimming removed 1 base from V and 8 bases from J, with 6 bases in between. CDR1 is GTSNPN, CDR2 SVGIG, per germline (reference sequence). The CDR3 covers 11 residues.